This T cell receptor (beta chain) was captured in a study of blood T cell repertoires in COVID-19. Study-level information: COVID-19 samples from acute and convalescent phases originated in the United States, Italy and Spain. Sample material is recorded as cDNA or gDNA derived from T cells, B-cell-depleted T cells, or PBMCs.

Authors' analysis steps: Amplification of reference gene primers was used by the study to estimate nucleated cell counts. The repertoire was sequenced with immunoSEQ multiplex PCR; TCRdb's copy has only in-frame clones and lacks some. V, J and clone size were drawn from that table, and D and trimming were deduced from the DNA. The table shows about 230,000 clones, with 80% to 90% occurring only once. Germline V gene sequence: CDR1 MNHEY, CDR2 SMNVEV (reference sequence). CDR3 length equals 17 residues. The Seattle patients, enrolled during active infection, were followed longitudinally. V is TRBV27 and J is TRBJ2-1, with 9 bases identical to TRBD1. The TCR comes from a man between 45 and 60 years old with COVID-19, enrolled during active disease. The specimen sequenced was peripheral blood. Written as DNA, the CDR3 is TGTGGCACAGCAAGTCGGACAGGGGTTAGACCCTACAATGAGCAGTTCTTC. Protein sequence: CGTASRTGVRPYNEQFF.